What follows are 26 T cell receptor beta chains derived from one specimen sequenced in a study of OX40 agonist ivuxolimab in advanced cancers. The data were produced by immunoSEQ multiplex PCR, yet TCRdb's version contains in-frame clones alone and is incomplete. The sample has roughly 74,000 clones, 94% seen once. This material consisted of CD4+ or CD8+ T cells sorted from blood, taken in a trial of the OX40 agonist ivuxolimab. The source is an adult with an advanced solid tumor such as melanoma, head and neck, liver or kidney cancer.

The chain uses TRBV7-2 and TRBJ1-2; the D is unclear. With 1 base removed from V and 5 bases from J, the gap between germline ends came to 8 bases. The germline V gene has CDR1 SGHTA and CDR2 FQGNSA. The CDR3 runs to 13 residues. Here the CDR3 DNA reads TGTGCCAGCAGCTTAGTGGACTTTTATGGCTACACCTTC. Protein sequence: CASSLVDFYGYTF. Drawing the rest from reference TRBV7-2 and TRBJ1-2, the complete variable domain is GAGVSQSPSNKVTEKGKDVELRCDPISGHTALYWYRQSLGQGLEFLIYFQGNSAPDKSGLPSDRFSAERTGGSVSTLTIQRTQQEDSAVYLCASSLVDFYGYTFGSGTRLTVV.

In DNA, the CDR3 is TGTGCCAGTAGTATCCCTCACAGGCTGGGGCACCAAGAGACCCAGTACTTC. The encoded protein is CASSIPHRLGHQETQYF. The V gene is TRBV19, the J gene TRBJ2-5; D is possibly TRBD1 (5 bases). The length of the CDR3 is 17 residues. The germline V gene encodes CDR1 LNHDA and CDR2 SQIVND (reference sequence). V dropped 3 bases and J dropped 0 bases, with 17 bases sitting between them.

The V gene is TRBV28, the J gene TRBJ1-1; a weak D match, TRBD1 (5 bases). Germline-derived CDR1 and CDR2 are MDHEN and SYDVKM. The CDR3 has 16 amino acids. V lost 2 bases and J lost 0, with 13 bases in between. CDR3: CASSLGAVVMNTEAFF. CDR3 DNA: TGTGCCAGCAGTTTAGGGGCGGTAGTCATGAACACTGAAGCTTTCTTT.

The V and J genes are TRBV19 and TRBJ2-5; D tentatively fits TRBD1 or TRBD2 (5 bases each). Germline V lookup: CDR1 LNHDA, CDR2 SQIVND (reference sequence). The CDR3 contains 13 residues. Trimming stripped 1 base from V and 3 bases from J, with 6 bases between. The CDR3: CASSIVGEETQYF. The DNA of the CDR3 is TGTGCCAGTAGTATAGTGGGGGAAGAGACCCAGTACTTC.

V gene TRBV6-5 combines with J gene TRBJ1-5; D remains unclear. Between the trimmed V and J ends, which lost 4 bases and 0 bases, there was a span of 13 bases. The length of the CDR3 is 16 residues. CDR1 MNHEY and CDR2 SVGAGI come from the germline V gene. The CDR3 reads CASSSEAAYSNQPQHF. As DNA, the CDR3 is TGTGCCAGCAGTTCGGAGGCAGCTTATAGCAATCAGCCCCAGCATTTT.

The J gene is TRBJ2-7, the V gene TRBV6-6; 9 nucleotides align to TRBD2. The CDR3 is made up of 15 amino acids. CDR1 and CDR2 (germline): MNHNY, SVGAGI (reference sequence). Trimming at V came to 0 bases and at J to 4 bases, leaving 4 bases not matched to a gene. This CDR3 reads CASSYSSGGGYEQYF. The CDR3 DNA reads TGTGCCAGCAGTTACTCTAGCGGGGGAGGGTACGAGCAGTACTTC.

The chain couples TRBV2 to TRBJ2-2; TRBD1 aligns across 8 bases. With 6 bases clipped from V and 6 bases from J, the junction kept 3 bases outside the gene matches. The germline V gene encodes CDR1 SNHLY and CDR2 FYNNEI. CDR3 length equals 13 residues. The CDR3 is CASRTGEAGELFF. CDR3 nucleotide sequence: TGTGCCAGCAGGACAGGGGAAGCCGGGGAGCTGTTTTTT.

This chain connects TRBV6-5 to TRBJ2-5; D is possibly TRBD1 (6 bases). The V end was cut by 2 bases, the J end by 1 base, with 11 bases between. Germline CDR1 and CDR2: MNHEY and SVGAGI. The length of the CDR3 is 15 residues. This chain's CDR3 is CASSYRTGIQETQYF. CDR3 DNA: TGTGCCAGCAGTTACCGAACAGGGATCCAAGAGACCCAGTACTTC.

The J gene is TRBJ2-1, the V gene TRBV19, with 10 bases lining up with TRBD2. The V gene's germline CDR1 is LNHDA and CDR2 SQIVND (reference sequence). V dropped 3 bases and J dropped 2; count of bases not matched to a gene: 1. The CDR3 is 15 residues long. The CDR3 DNA is TGTGCCAGTAGTATGCTAGCGGGAGCCTACAATGAGCAGTTCTTC. It codes for CASSMLAGAYNEQFF.

The V and J genes are TRBV19 and TRBJ1-5; D uncertain. Trimming took 6 bases from V and 5 from J, leaving 17 bases between them. The CDR3 is made up of 15 amino acids. The V gene's germline CDR1 is LNHDA and CDR2 SQIVND (reference sequence). The CDR3 spells CASRLGPPEDQPQHF. In DNA, the CDR3 is TGTGCCAGTAGATTGGGTCCGCCCGAGGATCAGCCCCAGCATTTT.

The rearrangement joins TRBV27 to TRBJ1-1; a weak D match, TRBD1 (5 bases). This CDR3 comprises 14 residues. CDR1 and CDR2 (germline): MNHEY, SMNVEV (reference sequence). The V end was cut by 5 bases, the J end by 3 bases, with 13 bases between. The CDR3: CASSTPRGDTEAFF. The CDR3 DNA reads TGTGCCAGCAGTACCCCTCGGGGCGACACTGAAGCTTTCTTT.

The chain couples TRBV2 to TRBJ2-3, with TRBD2 matching over 9 bases. Germline V gives CDR1 SNHLY, CDR2 FYNNEI. V was pared by 4 bases and J by 0 bases, with 2 bases of the junction left unmatched. This CDR3 has 15 residues. CDR3 sequence (DNA): TGTGCCAGCAGTGGACTAGCGGCTAGCACAGATACGCAGTATTTT. It codes for CASSGLAASTDTQYF.

This rearrangement joins TRBV7-3 to TRBJ2-1; 11 positions agree with TRBD1. Germline V gene lookup returns CDR1 SGHTA and CDR2 FQGTGA. V lost 4 bases and J lost 7; bases outside the gene matches: 6. The CDR3 sequence is 15 residues long. The CDR3 here is CASSSGQGAGNEQFF. CDR3 nucleotides: TGTGCCAGCAGCTCCGGACAGGGGGCAGGAAATGAGCAGTTCTTC.

The chain has TRBV10-1 and TRBJ2-5; 11 bases align to TRBD1. The V gene end was trimmed by 8 bases and the J gene end by 5 bases; junction bases not matched to a gene: 4. There are 13 residues in the CDR3. The V gene's germline CDR1 is WNHNN and CDR2 SYGVQD (reference sequence). The CDR3 loop is CASRDRGSETQYF. CDR3 in DNA: TGCGCCAGCCGGGACAGGGGGTCCGAGACCCAGTACTTC.

The chain recombines TRBV15 with TRBJ2-7; D is tentatively TRBD1 or TRBD2 (5 bases each). The CDR3 loop spans 17 amino acids. The V and J ends lost 4 bases and 2 bases respectively, with 21 bases between them. Germline assignment: CDR1 LNHNV and CDR2 YYDKDF (reference sequence). For the CDR3, the DNA is TGTGCCACCAGCAACCAGATTTCGGGGACCGGTCCCTACGAGCAGTACTTC. This gives the protein CATSNQISGTGPYEQYF.

Only a few counts were recorded for this clone. This rearrangement joins TRBV15 to TRBJ2-1, with D maybe TRBD2 (6 bases). The CDR3 has 18 amino acids. Germline V gene lookup returns CDR1 LNHNV and CDR2 YYDKDF (reference sequence). Trimming took off 0 bases at V and 0 bases at J, with 15 bases between the two ends. The CDR3 DNA sequence: TGTGCCACCAGCAGAGATTGGGACTTCCCGAGCTCCTACAATGAGCAGTTCTTC. It specifies CATSRDWDFPSSYNEQFF.

This chain uses TRBV9 with TRBJ2-3; D is undetermined. Germline CDR1 reads SGDLS; CDR2 reads YYNGEE. This CDR3 is built from 13 residues. V shed 4 bases and J shed 5 bases, with 11 bases lying between them. Written as DNA, the CDR3 is TGTGCCAGCAGCCCCCCTCTAAAAGATACGCAGTATTTT. Translated: CASSPPLKDTQYF.

The chain employs TRBV11-2 and TRBJ2-5; TRBD1 matches 10 bases. This CDR3 comprises 14 residues. V dropped 5 bases and J dropped 2; count of bases not matched to a gene: 2. Germline V gene sequence: CDR1 SGHAT, CDR2 FQNNGV. The CDR3 loop reads CASSPGQGQETQYF. CDR3 DNA sequence: TGTGCCAGCAGCCCGGGACAGGGGCAAGAGACCCAGTACTTC.

The V gene is TRBV6-1, the J gene TRBJ2-7; the D is unclear. The CDR3 is 12 residues long. V shed 9 bases and J shed 4 bases, with 13 bases lying between them. CDR1 and CDR2 from the germline V gene are MNHNS and SASEGT. CDR3 amino acids: CASGPRFYEQYF. The CDR3, as DNA: TGTGCCAGTGGACCCCGATTTTACGAGCAGTACTTC.

The chain couples TRBV5-1 to TRBJ1-4; D ambiguous. Trimming shortened V by 4 bases and J by 4 bases, and 2 bases separated the two germline ends. The CDR3 loop spans 11 amino acids. From germline, CDR1 is SGHRS and CDR2 YFSETQ. The CDR3 region has the DNA TGCGCCAGCAGCATTAATGAAAAACTGTTTTTT. Residues: CASSINEKLFF. Combining the CDR3 with reference TRBV5-1 and TRBJ1-4 gives the whole variable domain KAGVTQTPRYLIKTRGQQVTLSCSPISGHRSVSWYQQTPGQGLQFLFEYFSETQRNKGNFPGRFSGRQFSNSRSEMNVSTLELGDSALYLCASSINEKLFFGSGTQLSVL.

This sequence joins TRBV11-3 and TRBJ1-3, with TRBD1 as a possible D gene (5 bases). This CDR3 spans 18 amino acids. Germline CDR1 reads SGHNT; CDR2 reads YENEEA. Trimming removed 4 bases from V and 0 bases from J, with 19 bases in between. The CDR3 sequence: CASSSLGGDLYSGNTIYF. The CDR3, as DNA: TGTGCCAGCAGCTCTCTAGGAGGGGACCTATACTCTGGAAACACCATATATTTT.

The V call is TRBV7-6, the J call TRBJ1-3; tentative D call: TRBD1 (6 bases). Germline CDR1 and CDR2: SGHVS and FNYEAQ. This CDR3 has 15 amino acids. With 4 bases removed from V and 1 base from J, the gap between germline ends came to 11 bases. This CDR3 reads CASSSGQNSGNTIYF. The CDR3 DNA is TGTGCCAGCAGCTCCGGACAGAATTCTGGAAACACCATATATTTT.

V usage is TRBV11-2 and J usage is TRBJ1-4; D might be TRBD1 (5 bases). From germline, CDR1 is SGHAT and CDR2 FQNNGV. The CDR3 covers 13 residues. V dropped 4 bases and J dropped 7 bases, with 10 bases sitting between them. CDR3 in amino acids: CASSSPGGEKLFF. CDR3 DNA: TGTGCCAGCAGCTCCCCTGGGGGTGAAAAACTGTTTTTT. Full variable domain (rest looked up from reference TRBV11-2 and TRBJ1-4): EAGVAQSPRYKIIEKRQSVAFWCNPISGHATLYWYQQILGQGPKLLIQFQNNGVVDDSQLPKDRFSAERLKGVDSTLKIQPAKLEDSAVYLCASSSPGGEKLFFGSGTQLSVL.

The chain uses TRBV4-1 and TRBJ2-7; D remains unclear. The V gene lost 0 bases and the J gene lost 3 bases, with 6 bases spanning the gap. The CDR3 has 13 residues. Germline CDR1 and CDR2: MGHRA and YSYEKL. CDR3 amino acids: CASSQDRYYEQYF. In nucleotides, the CDR3 is TGCGCCAGCAGCCAAGATCGATACTACGAGCAGTACTTC.

This clone showed up just a few times. The rearrangement uses TRBV28 and TRBJ1-3, with 9 bases aligning to TRBD1. Germline assignment: CDR1 MDHEN and CDR2 SYDVKM. Trimming removed 4 bases from V and 7 bases from J; junction bases left unmatched: 8. The CDR3 loop spans 15 amino acids. The CDR3 DNA is TGTGCCAGCAGTTCCGGGACAGGGAGGCGGAACACCATATATTTT. It codes for CASSSGTGRRNTIYF.

The chain combines TRBV27 with TRBJ2-3; 8 bases align to TRBD1. The V gene's germline CDR1 is MNHEY and CDR2 SMNVEV (reference sequence). The CDR3 sequence is 15 residues long. J was trimmed by 2 bases and V by 5 bases; bases with no gene match: 6. CDR3 sequence (DNA): TGTGCCAGCAGTCACGACAGGGGTAACACAGATACGCAGTATTTT. As protein: CASSHDRGNTDTQYF.